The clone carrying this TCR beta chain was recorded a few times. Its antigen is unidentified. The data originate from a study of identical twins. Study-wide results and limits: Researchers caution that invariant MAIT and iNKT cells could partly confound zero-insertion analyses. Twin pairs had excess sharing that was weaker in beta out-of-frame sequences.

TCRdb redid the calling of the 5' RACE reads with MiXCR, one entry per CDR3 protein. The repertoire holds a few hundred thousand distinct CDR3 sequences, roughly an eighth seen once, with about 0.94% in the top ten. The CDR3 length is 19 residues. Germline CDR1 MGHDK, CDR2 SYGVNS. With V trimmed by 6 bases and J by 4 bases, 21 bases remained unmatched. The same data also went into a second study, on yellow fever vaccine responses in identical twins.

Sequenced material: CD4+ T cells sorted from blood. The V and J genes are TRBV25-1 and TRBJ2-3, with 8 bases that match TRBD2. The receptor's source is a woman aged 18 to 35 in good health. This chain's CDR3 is CASRGWGGIPGGLADTQYF. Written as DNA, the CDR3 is TGTGCCAGCAGGGGCTGGGGGGGTATTCCGGGGGGGCTTGCAGATACGCAGTATTTT.